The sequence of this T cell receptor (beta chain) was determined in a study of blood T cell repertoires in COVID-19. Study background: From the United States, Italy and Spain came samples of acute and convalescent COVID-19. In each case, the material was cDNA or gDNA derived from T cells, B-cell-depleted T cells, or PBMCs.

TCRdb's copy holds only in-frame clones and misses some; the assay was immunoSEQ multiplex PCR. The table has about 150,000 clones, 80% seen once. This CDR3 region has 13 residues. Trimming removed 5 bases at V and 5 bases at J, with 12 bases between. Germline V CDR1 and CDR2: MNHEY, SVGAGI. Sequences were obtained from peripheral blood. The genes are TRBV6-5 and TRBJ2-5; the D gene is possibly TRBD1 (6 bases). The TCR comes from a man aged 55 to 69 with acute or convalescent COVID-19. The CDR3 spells CASSLTGWETQYF. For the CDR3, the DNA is TGTGCCAGCAGTCTGACAGGCTGGGAGACCCAGTACTTC.